This TCR beta chain was captured by sequencing in a study of cytomegalovirus exposure and HLA in healthy donors. About the research overall: Unique TCR beta sequences numbering some 120 million came from 190 million or so T cells in an earlier analysis. Study-wide results and caveats: An apparent linkage of common viral pathogens to several of the most significant clusters emerged in a later analysis. Rates of TCR association differed by HLA locus in a later analysis, with DRB1 highest and HLA-C lowest.

The PCR was carried out with 60 Vbeta primers and 13 Jbeta primers. The method was immunoSEQ multiplex PCR; TCRdb's version includes in-frame clones alone and lacks a portion of them. The sample has under 85,000 clones, more than 60% seen once. Concerning this clone: Its matching antigen is unknown. Its ends do not fully match the called genes, so a read error is possible.

The CDR3 is 15 residues long. The germline V gene encodes CDR1 SGHTA and CDR2 FQGTGA. Input material: PBMCs. This TCR was sampled from a man aged 40-49 years in good health and CMV-seronegative. The J gene is TRBJ1-3, the V gene TRBV7-3, with D maybe TRBD1 (5 bases). For the CDR3, the DNA is TGTACCAGCAGCACCACAGGCTTCTCTGGAAACACCATATATTTT. This sequence encodes CTSSTTGFSGNTIYF.